The T cell receptor (beta chain) under discussion was sequenced for a study of T cell changes during pregnancy in multiple sclerosis. With 5 bases removed from V and 5 bases from J, the gap between germline ends came to 15 bases. Germline values: CDR1 LNHDA, CDR2 SQIVND (reference sequence). This CDR3 has 15 amino acids. Only in-frame clones appear in the TCRdb table, and some are missing; sequencing was by immunoSEQ multiplex PCR. The repertoire holds about 86,000 clones, with about 91% as singletons. Sample: peripheral blood, taken in the first trimester of pregnancy. The chain links TRBV19 to TRBJ2-2; a possible D gene is TRBD1 (5 bases). This clonotype originated in a female donor in good health, enrolled as a control in a pregnancy study. As DNA, the CDR3 is TGTGCCAGTAGTGCCGGACACGTGAGTACCGGGGAGCTGTTTTTT. It translates to CASSAGHVSTGELFF.